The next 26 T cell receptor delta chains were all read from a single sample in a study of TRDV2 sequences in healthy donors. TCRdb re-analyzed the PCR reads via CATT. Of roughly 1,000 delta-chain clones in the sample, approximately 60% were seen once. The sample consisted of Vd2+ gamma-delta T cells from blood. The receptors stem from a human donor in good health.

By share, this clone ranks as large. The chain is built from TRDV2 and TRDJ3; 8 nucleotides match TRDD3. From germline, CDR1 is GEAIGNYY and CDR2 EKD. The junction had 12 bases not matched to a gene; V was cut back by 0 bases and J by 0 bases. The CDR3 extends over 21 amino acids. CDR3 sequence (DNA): TGTGCCTGTGACACCGTCGAGGGATACGCTCTTAGCTCCTGGGACACCCGACAGATGTTTTTC. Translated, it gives CACDTVEGYALSSWDTRQMFF.

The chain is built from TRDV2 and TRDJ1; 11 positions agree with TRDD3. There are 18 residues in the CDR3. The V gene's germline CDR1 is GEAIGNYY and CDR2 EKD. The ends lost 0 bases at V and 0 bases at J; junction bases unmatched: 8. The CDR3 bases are TGTGCCTGTGACACCGTTGGGGGATACGACCCTCACACCGATAAACTCATCTTT. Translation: CACDTVGGYDPHTDKLIF.

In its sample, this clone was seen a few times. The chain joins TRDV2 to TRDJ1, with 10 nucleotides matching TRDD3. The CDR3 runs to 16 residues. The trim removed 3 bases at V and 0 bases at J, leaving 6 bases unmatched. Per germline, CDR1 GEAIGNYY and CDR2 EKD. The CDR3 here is CACDLLTGGYTDKLIF. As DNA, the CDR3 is TGTGCCTGTGACCTCTTAACTGGGGGATACACCGATAAACTCATCTTT.

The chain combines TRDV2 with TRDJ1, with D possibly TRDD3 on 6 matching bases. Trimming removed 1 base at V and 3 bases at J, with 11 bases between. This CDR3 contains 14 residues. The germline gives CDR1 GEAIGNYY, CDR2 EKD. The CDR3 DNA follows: TGTGCCTGTGACACGTTGGGGGGTCCCGATAAACTCATCTTT. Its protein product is CACDTLGGPDKLIF.

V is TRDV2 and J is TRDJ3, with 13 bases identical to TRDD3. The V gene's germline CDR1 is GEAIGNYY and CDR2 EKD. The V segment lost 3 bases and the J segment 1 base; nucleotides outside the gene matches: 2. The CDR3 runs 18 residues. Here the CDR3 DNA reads TGTGCCTGTGACGTACTGGGGGATACGTCCTGGGACACCCGACAGATGTTTTTC. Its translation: CACDVLGDTSWDTRQMFF.

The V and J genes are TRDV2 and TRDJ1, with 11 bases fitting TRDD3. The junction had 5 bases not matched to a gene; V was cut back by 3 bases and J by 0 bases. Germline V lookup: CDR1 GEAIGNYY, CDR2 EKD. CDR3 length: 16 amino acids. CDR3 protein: CACDVLGDMDTDKLIF. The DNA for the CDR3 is TGTGCCTGTGACGTACTGGGGGATATGGACACCGATAAACTCATCTTT.

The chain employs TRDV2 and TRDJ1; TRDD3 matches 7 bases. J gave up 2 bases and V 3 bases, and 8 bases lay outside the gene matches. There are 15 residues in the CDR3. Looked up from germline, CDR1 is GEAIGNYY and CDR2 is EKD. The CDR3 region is CACDDLLGRTDKLIF. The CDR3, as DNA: TGTGCCTGTGACGACCTACTGGGGAGGACCGATAAACTCATCTTT.

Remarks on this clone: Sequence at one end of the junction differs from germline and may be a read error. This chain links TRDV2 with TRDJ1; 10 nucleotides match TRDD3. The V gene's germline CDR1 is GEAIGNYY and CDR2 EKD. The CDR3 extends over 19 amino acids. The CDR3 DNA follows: TGTGCCTGTGACACCCTTGGTGGGGGATACTTTTCTGTCACCGGTAAACTCATCTTT. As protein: CACDTLGGGYFSVTGKLIF.

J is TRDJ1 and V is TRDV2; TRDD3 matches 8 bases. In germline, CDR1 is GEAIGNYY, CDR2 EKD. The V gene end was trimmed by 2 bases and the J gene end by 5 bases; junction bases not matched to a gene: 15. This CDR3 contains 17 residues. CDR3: CACDNLGDTYGADKLIF. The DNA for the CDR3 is TGTGCCTGTGACAACCTGGGGGACACATACGGGGCTGATAAACTCATCTTT.

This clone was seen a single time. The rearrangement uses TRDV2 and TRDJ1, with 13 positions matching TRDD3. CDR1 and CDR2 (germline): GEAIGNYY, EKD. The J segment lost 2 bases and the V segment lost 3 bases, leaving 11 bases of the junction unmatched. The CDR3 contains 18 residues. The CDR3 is CACDPVLGDTRMTDKLIF. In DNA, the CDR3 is TGTGCCTGTGACCCGGTACTGGGGGATACGCGTATGACCGATAAACTCATCTTT.

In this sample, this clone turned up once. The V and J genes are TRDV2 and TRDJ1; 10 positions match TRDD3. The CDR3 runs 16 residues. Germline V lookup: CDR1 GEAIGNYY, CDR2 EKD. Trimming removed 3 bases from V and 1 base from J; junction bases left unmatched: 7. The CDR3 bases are TGTGCCTGTGACTCACTGGGGGATGGCGCCACCGATAAACTCATCTTT. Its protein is CACDSLGDGATDKLIF.

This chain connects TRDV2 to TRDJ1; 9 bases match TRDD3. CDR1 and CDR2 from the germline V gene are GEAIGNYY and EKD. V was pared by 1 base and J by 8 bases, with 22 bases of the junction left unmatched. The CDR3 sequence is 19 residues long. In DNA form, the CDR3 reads TGTGCCTGTGACACGGCCTTCGGACTGGGGGAGGACTCTAAGCACAAACTCATCTTT. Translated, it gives CACDTAFGLGEDSKHKLIF.

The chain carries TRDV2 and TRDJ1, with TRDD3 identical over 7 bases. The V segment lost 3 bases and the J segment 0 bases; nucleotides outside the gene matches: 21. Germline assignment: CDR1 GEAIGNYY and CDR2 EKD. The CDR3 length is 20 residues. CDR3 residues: CACDLVGVLGTLANTDKLIF. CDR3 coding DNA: TGTGCCTGTGACCTAGTTGGGGTACTGGGGACTCTGGCAAACACCGATAAACTCATCTTT.

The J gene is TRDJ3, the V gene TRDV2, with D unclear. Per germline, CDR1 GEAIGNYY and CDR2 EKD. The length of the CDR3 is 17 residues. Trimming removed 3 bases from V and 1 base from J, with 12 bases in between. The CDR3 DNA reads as TGTGCCTGTGACGGGGTGCACGGGTCCTGGGACACCCGACAGATGTTTTTC. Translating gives CACDGVHGSWDTRQMFF.

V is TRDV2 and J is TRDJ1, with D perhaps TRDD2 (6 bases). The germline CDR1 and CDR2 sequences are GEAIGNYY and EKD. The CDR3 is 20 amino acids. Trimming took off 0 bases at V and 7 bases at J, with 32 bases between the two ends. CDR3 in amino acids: CACDTVLPDGWVQPGGKLIF. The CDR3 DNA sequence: TGTGCCTGTGACACCGTCCTACCTGATGGTTGGGTTCAACCCGGCGGTAAACTCATCTTT.

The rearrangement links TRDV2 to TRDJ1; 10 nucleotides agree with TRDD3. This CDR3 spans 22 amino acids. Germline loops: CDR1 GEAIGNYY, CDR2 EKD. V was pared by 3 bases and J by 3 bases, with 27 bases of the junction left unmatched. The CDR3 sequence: CACDPVQPSGVTGGSKPDKLIF. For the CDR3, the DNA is TGTGCCTGTGACCCCGTCCAGCCCTCCGGGGTAACTGGGGGATCCAAGCCCGATAAACTCATCTTT.

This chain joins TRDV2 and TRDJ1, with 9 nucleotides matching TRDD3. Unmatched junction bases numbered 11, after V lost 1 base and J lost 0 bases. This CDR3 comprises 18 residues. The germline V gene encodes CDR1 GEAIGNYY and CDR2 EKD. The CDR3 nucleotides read TGTGCCTGTGACACTCTCGTACTGGGGGAAAAGTACACCGATAAACTCATCTTT. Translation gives CACDTLVLGEKYTDKLIF.

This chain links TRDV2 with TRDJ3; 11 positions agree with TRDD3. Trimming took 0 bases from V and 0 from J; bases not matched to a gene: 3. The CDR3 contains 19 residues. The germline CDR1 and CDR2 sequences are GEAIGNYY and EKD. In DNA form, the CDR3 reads TGTGCCTGTGACACCGTACTGGGGGATAGCTCCTGGGACACCCGACAGATGTTTTTC. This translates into CACDTVLGDSSWDTRQMFF.

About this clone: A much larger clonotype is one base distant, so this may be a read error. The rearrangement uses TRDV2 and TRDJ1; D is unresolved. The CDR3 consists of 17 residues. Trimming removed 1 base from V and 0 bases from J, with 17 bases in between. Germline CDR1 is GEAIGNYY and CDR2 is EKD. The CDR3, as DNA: TGTGCCTGTGACACGGTGGGCTATTCCCCGAACACCGATAAACTCATCTTT. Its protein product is CACDTVGYSPNTDKLIF.

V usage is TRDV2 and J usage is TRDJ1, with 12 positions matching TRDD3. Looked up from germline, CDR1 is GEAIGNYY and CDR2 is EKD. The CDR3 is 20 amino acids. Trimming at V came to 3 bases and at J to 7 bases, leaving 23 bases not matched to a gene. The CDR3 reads CACDPLLDGTPGGYAGKLIF. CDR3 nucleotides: TGTGCCTGTGACCCACTCCTGGATGGGACCCCTGGGGGATACGCGGGTAAACTCATCTTT.

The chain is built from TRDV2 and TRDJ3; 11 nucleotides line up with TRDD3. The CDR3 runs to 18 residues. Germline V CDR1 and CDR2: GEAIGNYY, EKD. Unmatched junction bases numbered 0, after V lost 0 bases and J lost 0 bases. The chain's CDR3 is CACDTLGDTSWDTRQMFF. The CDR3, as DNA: TGTGCCTGTGACACCCTGGGGGATACCTCCTGGGACACCCGACAGATGTTTTTC.

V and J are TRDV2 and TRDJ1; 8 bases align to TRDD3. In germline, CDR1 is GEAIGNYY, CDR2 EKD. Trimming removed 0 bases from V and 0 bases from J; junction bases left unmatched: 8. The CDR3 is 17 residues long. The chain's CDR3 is CACDTVGGFRDTDKLIF. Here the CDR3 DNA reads TGTGCCTGTGACACCGTTGGGGGATTTAGGGACACCGATAAACTCATCTTT.

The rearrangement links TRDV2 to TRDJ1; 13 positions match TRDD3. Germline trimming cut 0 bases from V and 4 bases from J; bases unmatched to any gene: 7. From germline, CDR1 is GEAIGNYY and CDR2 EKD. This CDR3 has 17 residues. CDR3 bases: TGTGCCTGTGACACCTTACTGGGGGATACGCGTGGCGATAAACTCATCTTT. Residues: CACDTLLGDTRGDKLIF.

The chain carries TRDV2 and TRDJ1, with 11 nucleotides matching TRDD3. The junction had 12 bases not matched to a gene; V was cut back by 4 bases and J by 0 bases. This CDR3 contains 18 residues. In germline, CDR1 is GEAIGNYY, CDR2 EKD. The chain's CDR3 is CACDPVLGDKGDTDKLIF. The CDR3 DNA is TGTGCCTGTGATCCCGTACTGGGGGATAAGGGGGACACCGATAAACTCATCTTT.

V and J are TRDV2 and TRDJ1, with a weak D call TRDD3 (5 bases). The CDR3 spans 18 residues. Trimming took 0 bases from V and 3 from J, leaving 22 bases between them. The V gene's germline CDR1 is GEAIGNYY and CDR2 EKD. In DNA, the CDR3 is TGTGCCTGTGACACCGTTAGGGGACCAGGGCTTTATGCCGATAAACTCATCTTT. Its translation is CACDTVRGPGLYADKLIF.

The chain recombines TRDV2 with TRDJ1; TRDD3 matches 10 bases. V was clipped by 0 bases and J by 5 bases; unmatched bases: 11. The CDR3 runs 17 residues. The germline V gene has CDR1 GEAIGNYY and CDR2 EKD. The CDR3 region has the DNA TGTGCCTGTGACACCGTCGGGGGATACGGAGCGAATGATAAACTCATCTTT. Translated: CACDTVGGYGANDKLIF.